This T cell receptor beta chain originates from a study of beta chain features in type 1 diabetes. The CDR3 is 13 amino acids. Between the trimmed V and J ends, which lost 1 base and 5 bases, there was a span of 7 bases. CDR1 is LGHNT, CDR2 FRNRAP, per germline. Sequenced material consisted of expressed TCRB transcripts (all of the isolated RNA was reverse transcribed). Sequencing was performed with immunoSEQ multiplex PCR; in TCRdb, only in-frame clones are kept and a portion is missing. The sample lists over 500,000 clones, about 16% occurring once. The gene calls are TRBV12-5 and TRBJ2-3, with no clear D. The sequenced sample was naive CD4+ T cells from blood. The clonotype comes from a man between 18 and 35 years old in good health. In nucleotides, the CDR3 is TGTGCTAGTGGTTTGGCGCCAGTAGATACGCAGTATTTT. The encoded protein is CASGLAPVDTQYF.